The clone carrying this T cell receptor beta chain was observed a handful of times. Trimming left V 1 base short and J 5 bases short, with 12 bases between. Germline V gene lookup returns CDR1 SEHNR and CDR2 FQNEAQ (reference sequence). CDR3 length: 14 amino acids. Per the study methods: Nucleated cell counts were estimated from reference gene primer amplification. The protocol was immunoSEQ multiplex PCR, while the TCRdb copy is restricted to in-frame clones and leaves out a portion. V, J and clone size were drawn from that table, and D and trimming were deduced from the DNA. The sample shows fewer than 65,000 clones, more than 90% of them seen only once. This sample was included in a study of blood T cell repertoires in COVID-19. Whole-study context: The United States, Italy and Spain were the sources of the acute and convalescent COVID-19 samples. T cells, B-cell-depleted T cells, or PBMCs provided the cDNA or gDNA that served as material.

This rearrangement joins TRBV7-9 to TRBJ2-7; D is possibly TRBD1 (5 bases). The sequencing input was peripheral blood. The TCR sequence derives from a human donor in a cohort sampled during active COVID-19. CDR3 DNA sequence: TGTGCCAGCAGCTTAGAGGCAGGGCCACACGAGCAGTACTTC. It translates to CASSLEAGPHEQYF.